This T cell receptor beta chain was found in a study of PD-L1 blockade in urothelial cancer. Using immunoSEQ multiplex PCR, the repertoire was profiled, and TCRdb retains in-frame clones only, with some absent. Altogether some 16,000 clones are present, 89% being singletons, with the ten largest covering roughly 12%. Germline V gene data show CDR1 as MDHEN and CDR2 as SYDVKM. Trimming took 6 bases from V and 2 from J; bases not matched to a gene: 8. The length of the CDR3 is 15 residues. Specified time point: pretreatment peripheral blood. The TCR was taken from a man between 65 and 80 years old with urothelial cancer. The V gene is TRBV28, the J gene TRBJ2-3, with TRBD1 identical over 7 bases. The sequencing used PBMCs, collected around atezolizumab (anti-PD-L1) treatment. CDR3 sequence reads: CASRLRDSYTDTQYF. The CDR3 DNA sequence: TGTGCCAGCAGACTCCGGGACAGCTACACAGATACGCAGTATTTT.